The 19 T cell receptor beta chains in this list originate from one sample, sequenced in a study of cytomegalovirus exposure and HLA in healthy donors (dated by TCRdb to 2016 to 2017). To prepare the library, the immunoSEQ multiplex PCR assay was applied. The multiplex PCR relied on a mix of 60 forward primers for TCR Vbeta segments and 13 reverse primers for TCR Jbeta segments. The table was pulled from immuneACCESS by TCRdb, which kept in-frame rearrangements only. Such tables lose some clones; where checked, under half of the loss comes from unresolved V genes, and the rest has no known cause. In all, the sample holds around 130,000 clones, and approximately 85% of those were seen once. About 6.7% of the sample lies in the top ten. Sequenced sample: PBMCs. The receptors originated from a woman in her twenties or thirties in good health and CMV-seropositive.

CDR3: CASSFTQQPQHF. CDR3 DNA sequence: TGTGCCAGCAGTTTCACTCAACAGCCCCAGCATTTT. J is TRBJ1-5 and V is TRBV27; no clear D. V shed 3 bases and J shed 7 bases, with 7 bases lying between them. This CDR3 has 12 residues. Germline V lookup: CDR1 MNHEY, CDR2 SMNVEV (reference sequence).

The V call is TRBV19, the J call TRBJ2-3, with TRBD1 matching 8 bases. CDR1 LNHDA and CDR2 SQIVND come from the germline V gene (reference sequence). The length of the CDR3 is 15 residues. V shed 1 base, J shed 6 bases, and the junction held 6 bases outside the gene matches. This CDR3 is CASSIGTGSLDTQYF. CDR3 DNA sequence: TGTGCCAGTAGTATAGGGACAGGGTCCCTGGATACGCAGTATTTT.

Only one count was recorded for this clone. V and J are TRBV27 and TRBJ2-1; 11 bases are shared with TRBD2. The CDR3 is 14 residues long. The ends lost 2 bases at V and 9 bases at J; junction bases unmatched: 3. The germline V gene encodes CDR1 MNHEY and CDR2 SMNVEV (reference sequence). CDR3 loop: CASSLLAGGGEQFF. DNA of the CDR3: TGTGCCAGCAGTTTACTAGCGGGGGGAGGTGAGCAGTTCTTC.

This chain's CDR3 is CASSGGSSYNSPLHF. In nucleotides, the CDR3 is TGTGCCAGTAGTGGTGGGAGCTCCTATAATTCACCCCTCCACTTT. This rearrangement joins TRBV19 to TRBJ1-6; D gene uncertain. The V end lost 5 bases, the J end lost 0 bases, and 8 bases lay between the germline ends. Germline CDR1 is LNHDA and CDR2 is SQIVND (reference sequence). CDR3 length: 15 amino acids.

Comments on this clone: Mismatch with germline at one junction end may stem from a read error. The chain couples TRBV5-6 to TRBJ1-6; D is unresolved. CDR1 is SGHDT and CDR2 is YYEEEE in the germline V gene. The CDR3 has 16 residues. CDR3 sequence reads: CTSSSKSRAYNSPLHF. For the CDR3, the DNA is TGTACCAGCAGCTCGAAATCTCGGGCCTATAATTCACCCCTCCACTTT.

The chain is built from TRBV21-1 and TRBJ1-2; the D call TRBD1 from the table was never checked on the DNA. TRBV21-1 is a pseudogene. This CDR3 region has 16 residues. CDR3: CASSPGTDRASYGYTF. CDR3 nucleotide sequence: TGTGCCAGCAGCCCGGGGACGGACAGGGCGAGCTATGGCTACACCTTC.

This chain uses TRBV10-3 with TRBJ1-2; weak D call: TRBD1 (5 bases). The CDR3 has 13 amino acids. V gave up 6 bases and J gave up 4 bases, with 12 bases separating them. Germline lookup yields CDR1 ENHRY and CDR2 SYGVKD. This CDR3 is CAISPDRTYGYTF. CDR3 in DNA: TGTGCCATCAGCCCTGACAGAACCTATGGCTACACCTTC.

The V gene is TRBV7-3, the J gene TRBJ2-4, with 8 nucleotides matching TRBD2. The length of the CDR3 is 14 residues. J lost 8 bases, V lost 5 bases, and 8 bases had no gene match. Germline CDR1 and CDR2: SGHTA and FQGTGA. This CDR3 is CASSPSGGGDIQYF. Written as DNA, the CDR3 is TGTGCCAGCAGCCCTTCCGGGGGGGGAGACATTCAGTACTTC.

This clone has just a few counts. The gene calls are TRBV5-6 and TRBJ2-3, with 9 bases aligning to TRBD1. CDR1 SGHDT and CDR2 YYEEEE come from the germline V gene. The CDR3 has 13 amino acids. V was pared by 4 bases and J by 6 bases, with 3 bases of the junction left unmatched. The chain's CDR3 is CASSLQGADTQYF. The CDR3 bases are TGTGCCAGCAGCCTACAGGGGGCTGATACGCAGTATTTT. Complete variable domain (other parts from reference TRBV5-6 and TRBJ2-3): DAGVTQSPTHLIKTRGQQVTLRCSPKSGHDTVSWYQQALGQGPQFIFQYYEEEERQRGNFPDRFSGHQFPNYSSELNVNALLLGDSALYLCASSLQGADTQYFGPGTRLTVL.

This clone was recorded once. This chain uses TRBV9 with TRBJ1-2, with D unclear. From germline, CDR1 is SGDLS and CDR2 YYNGEE. The CDR3 totals 15 residues. Trimming shortened V by 4 bases and J by 3 bases, and 16 bases separated the two germline ends. CDR3 coding DNA: TGTGCCAGCAGCCCAGGTGGCTTCACGGACTATGGCTACACCTTC. This gives the protein CASSPGGFTDYGYTF.

The chain combines TRBV5-1 with TRBJ2-2; the match to TRBD1 covers 9 bases. Per the germline V gene, CDR1 is SGHRS and CDR2 is YFSETQ. Losses at the gene ends were 4 bases for V and 5 bases for J; bases not matched to a gene: 12. This CDR3 has 17 residues. The CDR3 coding sequence is TGCGCCAGCAGCACCTTAACCTCCGACAGGGGGACCGGGGAGCTGTTTTTT. The encoded protein is CASSTLTSDRGTGELFF.

In this sample, this clone turned up a few times. The V gene is TRBV2, the J gene TRBJ2-1; 9 nucleotides align to TRBD2. This CDR3 has 11 amino acids. V trimming: 7 bases; J trimming: 15 bases; junction bases outside the gene matches: 7. Per the germline V gene, CDR1 is SNHLY and CDR2 is FYNNEI. The CDR3 sequence: CASTSSGMLFF. As DNA, the CDR3 is TGTGCCAGCACGTCTAGCGGGATGCTGTTCTTC.

The chain links TRBV2 to TRBJ2-3, with D possibly being TRBD2 (5 bases). Between the trimmed V and J ends, which lost 5 bases and 6 bases, there was a span of 18 bases. Germline V gene data show CDR1 as SNHLY and CDR2 as FYNNEI. This CDR3 region has 15 residues. The CDR3 DNA is TGTGCCAGCAGTTACCTTACGGGCGGAGGTGATACGCAGTATTTT. Encoded protein: CASSYLTGGGDTQYF.

V is TRBV6-5 and J is TRBJ2-7; 9 bases line up with TRBD1. Germline CDR1 is MNHEY and CDR2 is SVGAGI. The CDR3 is made up of 15 amino acids. J was trimmed by 4 bases and V by 9 bases; bases with no gene match: 13. CDR3 sequence reads: CASSLRQGEKYEQYF. In nucleotides, the CDR3 is TGTGCCAGTTCACTGCGACAGGGGGAGAAGTACGAGCAGTACTTC.

This chain's CDR3 is CASSFYTGGRTEAFF. DNA of the CDR3: TGTGCCAGCAGCTTTTACACAGGGGGCCGGACTGAAGCTTTCTTT. The V call is TRBV7-9, the J call TRBJ1-1, with TRBD1 identical over 9 bases. The J segment lost 5 bases and the V segment lost 3 bases, leaving 7 bases of the junction unmatched. This CDR3 region has 15 residues. In germline, CDR1 is SEHNR, CDR2 FQNEAQ (reference sequence).

The rearrangement uses TRBV7-3 and TRBJ2-1, with 10 bases that match TRBD2. Germline CDR1 reads SGHTA; CDR2 reads FQGTGA. V was clipped by 3 bases and J by 3 bases; unmatched bases: 5. The length of the CDR3 is 16 residues. CDR3 sequence (DNA): TGTGCCAGCAGCTTCGCTAGCGGGAGTGACTACAATGAGCAGTTCTTC. It is translated as CASSFASGSDYNEQFF.

This sequence joins TRBV14 and TRBJ2-1; no firm D call. CDR1 SGHDN and CDR2 FVKESK come from the germline V gene. The CDR3 runs 13 residues. V lost 1 base to trimming and J lost 7 bases, with 8 bases between them. CDR3 residues: CASSQGEANEQFF. The CDR3 coding sequence is TGTGCCAGCAGCCAAGGAGAAGCTAATGAGCAGTTCTTC.

The chain joins TRBV5-1 to TRBJ1-1; 8 bases are a match to TRBD1. Trimming cost V 4 bases and J 3 bases; bases outside gene matches: 2. In germline, CDR1 is SGHRS, CDR2 YFSETQ. CDR3 length equals 13 residues. The CDR3 protein is CASSLTGDTEAFF. The CDR3 bases are TGCGCCAGCAGCCTGACAGGGGACACTGAAGCTTTCTTT.

This chain joins TRBV5-1 and TRBJ1-2, with no clear D. Trimming removed 6 bases at V and 0 bases at J, with 6 bases between. Germline V gene data show CDR1 as SGHRS and CDR2 as YFSETQ. The CDR3 totals 12 residues. As DNA, the CDR3 is TGCGCCAGCACAGATTCTAACTATGGCTACACCTTC. It specifies CASTDSNYGYTF.